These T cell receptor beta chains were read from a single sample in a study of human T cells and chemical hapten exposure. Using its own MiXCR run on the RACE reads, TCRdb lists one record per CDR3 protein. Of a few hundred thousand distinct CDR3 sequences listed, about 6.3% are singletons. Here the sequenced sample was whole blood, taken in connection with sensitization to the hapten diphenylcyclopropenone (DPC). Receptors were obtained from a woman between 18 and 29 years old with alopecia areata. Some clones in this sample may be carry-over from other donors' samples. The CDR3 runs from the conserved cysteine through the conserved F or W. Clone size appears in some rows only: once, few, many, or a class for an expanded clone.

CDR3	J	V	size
CSGGGASSTDTQYF	TRBJ2-3	TRBV29-1	few
CSALKGSGRGVTEAFF	TRBJ1-1	TRBV29-1	many
CASSYAWTGGTEAFF	TRBJ1-1	TRBV6-5	NA
CASSLAPTSPETQYF	TRBJ2-5	TRBV12-3/TRBV12-4	few
CASSPGTWGEKLFF	TRBJ1-4	TRBV7-2	few
CASMLGYNQPQHF	TRBJ1-5	TRBV2	NA
CASCRDGSYEQYF	TRBJ2-7	TRBV6-5	few
CASSRTGTSTDTQYF	TRBJ2-3	TRBV7-9	NA
CAISELPDGRNTEAFF	TRBJ1-1	TRBV10-3	many
CITGDNGGYTF	TRBJ1-2	TRBV29-1	NA
CASRPGQGLTNEKLFF	TRBJ1-4	TRBV7-2	many
CSARYRVGGGAMDTQYF	TRBJ2-3	TRBV20-1	few
CASSYNRDRDIRTEAFF	TRBJ1-1	TRBV13	many
CASSPSGQPNEKLFF	TRBJ1-4	TRBV18	many
CSASRQALNYGYTF	TRBJ1-2	TRBV20-1	many
CASSWGGASTGELFF	TRBJ2-2	TRBV5-6	many
CASSTGSNWDTQYF	TRBJ2-3	TRBV28	NA
CAISEFLRQGSTGELFF	TRBJ2-2	TRBV10-3	NA
CSAIGDSPDLREQYF	TRBJ2-7	TRBV20-1	many
CASSEQGQANYGYTF	TRBJ1-2	TRBV7-3	many
CASSENRAQHF	TRBJ1-5	TRBV6-1	many
CSVQSEPTSDDRFEAFF	TRBJ1-1	TRBV20-1	NA
CASSHHSFGDRATRGGRNEQFF	TRBJ2-1	TRBV4-1	few
CASSAGGNIQYF	TRBJ2-4	TRBV2	many
CASSYGLWTEAFF	TRBJ1-1	TRBV6-6	many
CASSPGISGANVLTF	TRBJ2-6	TRBV5-1	few
CASSPQGASVGNEQFF	TRBJ2-1	TRBV7-2	few
CASSLTGPHEQYF	TRBJ2-7	TRBV12-3/TRBV12-4	NA
CASRTTGTGGLTRNIQYF	TRBJ2-4	TRBV12-3/TRBV12-4	NA
CASNQGRDQPQHF	TRBJ1-5	TRBV2	few
CAISEGYFEQFF	TRBJ2-1	TRBV10-3	NA
CASSLGQRTEAFF	TRBJ1-1	TRBV5-1	many
CASSFQLGNTEAFF	TRBJ1-1	TRBV12-3/TRBV12-4	NA
CASSSGTGGNTQYF	TRBJ2-3	TRBV5-1	NA
CASSRTQGLASAGELFF	TRBJ2-2	TRBV6-2/TRBV6-3	NA
CSVHERGGPDTQYF	TRBJ2-3	TRBV29-1	many
CASSQDFVGREAFF	TRBJ1-1	TRBV4-1	few
CASMSGASNSPLHF	TRBJ1-6	TRBV2	NA
CSVKTDPNEKLFF	TRBJ1-4	TRBV29-1	many
CASSRQGASTDTQYF	TRBJ2-3	TRBV27	few
CSVKGQGNSPLHF	TRBJ1-6	TRBV29-1	many
CASSYGGTGAAEAFF	TRBJ1-1	TRBV6-2/TRBV6-3	many
CASSLQGDANTIYF	TRBJ1-3	TRBV7-6	NA
CASSSGRDREEWNTEAFF	TRBJ1-1	TRBV7-9	many
CASSQRGGSNQPQHF	TRBJ1-5	TRBV3-1	few
CASTISGDTQYF	TRBJ2-3	TRBV12-3/TRBV12-4	NA
CAISEGQGVGDYGYTF	TRBJ1-2	TRBV10-3	many
CASSSIRTRVLEQFF	TRBJ2-1	TRBV11-2	few
CASTQQSGRGGNSPLHF	TRBJ1-6	TRBV27	many
CASSPRAVSSYNEQFF	TRBJ2-1	TRBV9	few
CASSPGRVTTEAFF	TRBJ1-1	TRBV12-3/TRBV12-4	many
CASSQAVGSGETQYF	TRBJ2-5	TRBV4-2	NA